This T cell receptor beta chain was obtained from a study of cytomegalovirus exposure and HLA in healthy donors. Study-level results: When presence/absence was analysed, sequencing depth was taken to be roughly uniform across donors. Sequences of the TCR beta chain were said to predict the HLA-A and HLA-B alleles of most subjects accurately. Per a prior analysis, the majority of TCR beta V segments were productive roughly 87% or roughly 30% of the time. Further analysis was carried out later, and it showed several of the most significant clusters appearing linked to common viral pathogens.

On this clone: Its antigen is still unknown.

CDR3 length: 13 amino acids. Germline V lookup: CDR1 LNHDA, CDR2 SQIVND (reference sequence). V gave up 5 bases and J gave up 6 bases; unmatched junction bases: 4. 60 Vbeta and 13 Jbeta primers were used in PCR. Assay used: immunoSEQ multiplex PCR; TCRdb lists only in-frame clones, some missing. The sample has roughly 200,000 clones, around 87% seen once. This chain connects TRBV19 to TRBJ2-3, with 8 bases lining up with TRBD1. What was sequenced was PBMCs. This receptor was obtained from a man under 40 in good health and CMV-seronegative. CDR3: CASSHTGGDTQYF. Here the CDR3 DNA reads TGTGCCAGTAGTCACACAGGGGGGGATACGCAGTATTTT.